This entry features one T cell receptor beta chain sequence. The antigen is unknown. V lost 2 bases and J 2 bases, leaving 8 bases between the germline ends. In germline, CDR1 is KGHSH, CDR2 LQKENI. CDR3 length: 14 amino acids. Only in-frame clones appear in the TCRdb table, and some are missing; sequencing was by immunoSEQ multiplex PCR. The data show some 25,000 clones, approximately 90% seen once. The data belong to a study of T cells in localized non-small cell lung cancer. Whole-study results and caveats: The greatest T cell clonality was found in uninvolved adjacent lung (higher than in tumor).

The origin of this receptor is a man aged 35-69 years with stage II lung adenocarcinoma. The chain uses TRBV18 and TRBJ2-3, with D perhaps matching TRBD2 (6 bases). Sample: PBMCs, taken before any cancer treatment. Here the CDR3 DNA reads TGTGCCAGCTCACCAGGCGGGACCACAGATACGCAGTATTTT. This gives the protein CASSPGGTTDTQYF.